Listed here is a single T cell receptor beta chain. Data came from immunoSEQ multiplex PCR; TCRdb stores just in-frame clones and leaves some out. The table includes roughly 130,000 clones, 84% detected once. The germline V gene has CDR1 LGHDT and CDR2 YNNKEL (reference sequence). The CDR3 is made up of 13 amino acids. V lost 4 bases and J lost 7, with 12 bases in between. These data are taken from a study of blood T cell repertoires in COVID-19. Study context: T cells, B-cell-depleted T cells, or PBMCs provided the cDNA or gDNA that served as material.

Participant-reported clinical history was the basis for cohort assignment. Symptom resolution, clearance, or two negative PCRs marked the recovered donors of Cohort 3. The receptor was isolated from a young woman who had recovered from COVID-19. The chain is built from TRBV3-1 (or the pseudogene TRBV3-2) and TRBJ2-3; D gene unclear. The sequencing input was PBMCs or T cells enriched from blood (not recorded which). CDR3 protein: CASSPKYEYTQYF. The CDR3 nucleotides are TGTGCCAGCAGCCCCAAGTATGAGTATACGCAGTATTTT.